The T cell receptor beta chain under discussion was sequenced for a study of identical twins. Study-wide results and caveats: Fewer insertions were carried by abundant cord blood beta clonotypes, but none was seen in memory repertoires. Where beta out-of-frame sequences were concerned, excess twin sharing was weaker. Out-of-frame alpha sequences common to twins were enriched for low generation probability.

On this clonotype itself: As yet, its antigen is unknown.

The CDR3 is 15 amino acids. Germline V gene sequence: CDR1 MNHEY, CDR2 SVGAGI. Trimming at V came to 6 bases and at J to 8 bases, leaving 10 bases not matched to a gene. TCRdb called the 5' RACE reads again in MiXCR, with one record for every CDR3 protein. Of approximately 1.8 million distinct CDR3 sequences listed, around 29% were seen once; the top ten hold approximately 0.29%. The sequenced material came from cord blood. The J gene is TRBJ1-4, the V gene TRBV6-5; 9 bases fit TRBD1. The TCR was taken from a newborn girl in good health. CDR3 region: CASSDPGQGFEKLFF. In DNA, the CDR3 is TGTGCCAGCAGCGACCCGGGACAGGGTTTCGAAAAACTGTTTTTT.